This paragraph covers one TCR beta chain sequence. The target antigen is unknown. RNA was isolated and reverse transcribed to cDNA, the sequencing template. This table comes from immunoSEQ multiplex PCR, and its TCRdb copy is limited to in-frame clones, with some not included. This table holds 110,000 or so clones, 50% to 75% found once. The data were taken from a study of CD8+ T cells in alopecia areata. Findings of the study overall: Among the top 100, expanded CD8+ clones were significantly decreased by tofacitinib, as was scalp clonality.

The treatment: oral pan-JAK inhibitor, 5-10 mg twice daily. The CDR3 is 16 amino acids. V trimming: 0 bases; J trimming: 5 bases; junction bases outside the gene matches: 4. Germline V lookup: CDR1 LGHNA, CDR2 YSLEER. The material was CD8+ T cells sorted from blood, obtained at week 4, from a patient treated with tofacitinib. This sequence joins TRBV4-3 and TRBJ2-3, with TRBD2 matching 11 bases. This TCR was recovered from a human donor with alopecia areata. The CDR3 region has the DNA TGCGCCAGCAGCCAAGATCGTACTAGCGGGGGAGATACGCAGTATTTT. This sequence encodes CASSQDRTSGGDTQYF.